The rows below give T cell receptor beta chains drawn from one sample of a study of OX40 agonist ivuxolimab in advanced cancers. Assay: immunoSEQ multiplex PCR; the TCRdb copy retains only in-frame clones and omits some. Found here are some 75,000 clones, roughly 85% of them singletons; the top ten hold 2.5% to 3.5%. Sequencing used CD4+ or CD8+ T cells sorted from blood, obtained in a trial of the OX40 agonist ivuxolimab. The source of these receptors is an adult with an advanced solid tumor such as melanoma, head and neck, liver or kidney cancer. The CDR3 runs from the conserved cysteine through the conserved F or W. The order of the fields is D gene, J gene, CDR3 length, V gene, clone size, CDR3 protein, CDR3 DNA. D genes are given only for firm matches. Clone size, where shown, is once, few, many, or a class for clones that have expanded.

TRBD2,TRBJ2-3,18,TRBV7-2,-,CASSSGPLAGSRGDTQYF,TGTGCCAGCAGCTCGGGGCCTCTAGCGGGGTCCAGGGGAGATACGCAGTATTTT
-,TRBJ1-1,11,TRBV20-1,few,CSASRPSEAFF,TGCAGTGCTAGTAGGCCTAGTGAAGCTTTCTTT
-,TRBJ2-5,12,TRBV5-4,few,CASSSAQETQYF,TGTGCCAGCAGCTCCGCTCAAGAGACCCAGTACTTC
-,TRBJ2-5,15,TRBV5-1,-,CASSFAGLNQETQYF,TGCGCCAGCAGCTTTGCGGGGTTAAACCAAGAGACCCAGTACTTC
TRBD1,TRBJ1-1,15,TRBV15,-,CATSRGGRGQAEAFF,TGTGCCACCAGCAGGGGAGGCAGGGGGCAGGCTGAAGCTTTCTTT
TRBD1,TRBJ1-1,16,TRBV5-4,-,CASSLGFAGTGAVAFF,TGTGCCAGCAGCTTGGGCTTCGCCGGGACAGGAGCTGTGGCTTTCTTT
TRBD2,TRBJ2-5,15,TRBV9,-,CASSAGRLAGETQYF,TGTGCCAGCAGCGCGGGGCGACTAGCGGGAGAGACCCAGTACTTC
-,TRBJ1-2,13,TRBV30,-,CACPRGINYGYTF,TGTGCCTGCCCACGGGGCATTAACTATGGCTACACCTTC
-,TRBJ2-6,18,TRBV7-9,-,CASSGLLSVGGLGYVLTF,TGTGCCAGCAGCGGACTTTTAAGTGTCGGGGGCTTAGGGTACGTCCTGACTTTC
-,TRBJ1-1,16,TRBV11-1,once,CASSLVAGRGSAEAFF,TGTGCCAGCAGCTTAGTTGCGGGGAGAGGGAGCGCTGAAGCTTTCTTT
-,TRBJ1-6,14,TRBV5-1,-,CASSLVQENSPLHF,TGCGCCAGCAGCTTGGTTCAGGAGAATTCACCCCTCCACTTT
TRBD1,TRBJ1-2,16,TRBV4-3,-,CASRDLGTGGFYGYTF,TGCGCCAGCAGGGATTTAGGGACAGGGGGGTTCTATGGCTACACCTTC
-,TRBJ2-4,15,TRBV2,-,CASSAAGPAKNIQYF,TGTGCCAGCAGTGCGGCAGGGCCGGCCAAAAACATTCAGTACTTC
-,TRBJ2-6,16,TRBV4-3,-,CASSQEASSGANVLTF,TGCGCCAGCAGCCAAGAGGCGTCCTCTGGGGCCAACGTCCTGACTTTC
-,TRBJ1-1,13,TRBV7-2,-,CASSRRKNTEAFF,TGTGCCAGCAGCCGACGAAAGAACACTGAAGCTTTCTTT
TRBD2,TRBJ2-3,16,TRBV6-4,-,CASSDSAGGSTDTQYF,TGTGCCAGCAGTGACTCTGCGGGGGGGAGCACAGATACGCAGTATTTT
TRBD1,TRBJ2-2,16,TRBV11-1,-,CASRRDGDRVTGELFF,TGTGCCAGCAGGAGAGATGGGGACAGGGTGACCGGGGAGCTGTTTTTT
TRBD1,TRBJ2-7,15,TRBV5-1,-,CASSFTGTGGSEQYF,TGCGCCAGCAGCTTCACGGGGACAGGAGGGTCCGAGCAGTACTTC
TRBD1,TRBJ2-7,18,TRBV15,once,CATSRDRTQGAASYEQYF,TGTGCCACCAGCAGAGATCGAACACAGGGGGCGGCGTCCTACGAGCAGTACTTC
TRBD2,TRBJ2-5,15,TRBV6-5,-,CASRGRGLDQGTQYF,TGTGCCAGCAGAGGGAGGGGCCTAGACCAGGGGACCCAGTACTTC
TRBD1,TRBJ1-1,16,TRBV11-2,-,CASSFLRPTGFTEAFF,TGTGCCAGCAGCTTTCTTCGGCCGACAGGGTTCACTGAAGCTTTCTTT
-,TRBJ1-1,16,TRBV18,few,CASSPYWTGKGTEAFF,TGTGCCAGCTCACCTTATTGGACGGGCAAAGGGACTGAAGCTTTCTTT
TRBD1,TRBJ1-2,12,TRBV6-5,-,CASSPSGQVRTF,TGTGCCAGCAGTCCCTCTGGACAGGTCCGGACCTTC
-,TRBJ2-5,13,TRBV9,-,CASSGVGQETQYF,TGTGCCAGCAGCGGGGTTGGGCAAGAGACCCAGTACTTC
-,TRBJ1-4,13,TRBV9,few,CASSAVERGKLFF,TGTGCCAGCAGCGCTGTTGAAAGGGGAAAACTGTTTTTT
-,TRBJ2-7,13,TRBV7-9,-,CASSLDKTYEQYF,TGTGCCAGCAGCTTAGACAAAACCTACGAGCAGTACTTC
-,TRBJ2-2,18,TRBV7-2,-,CASSLTLWERANTGELFF,TGTGCCAGCAGCTTGACGCTCTGGGAGCGGGCGAACACCGGGGAGCTGTTTTTT
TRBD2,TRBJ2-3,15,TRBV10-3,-,CAISAAGEGTDTQYF,TGTGCCATCAGTGCGGCGGGAGAGGGCACAGATACGCAGTATTTT
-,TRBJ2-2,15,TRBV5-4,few,CASSSEGSYTGELFF,TGTGCCAGCAGCTCGGAGGGGAGTTACACCGGGGAGCTGTTTTTT
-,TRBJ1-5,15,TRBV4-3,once,CASSQHTAYNQPQHF,TGCGCCAGCAGCCAACACACAGCGTACAATCAGCCCCAGCATTTT
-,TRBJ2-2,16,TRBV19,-,CASSIRSSLNTGELFF,TGTGCCAGTAGTATTCGTAGTAGCCTGAACACCGGGGAGCTGTTTTTT
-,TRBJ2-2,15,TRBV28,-,CASSYVRENTGELFF,TGTGCCAGCAGCTACGTTCGGGAAAACACCGGGGAGCTGTTTTTT
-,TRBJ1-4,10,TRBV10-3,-,CAPAGEKLFF,TGTGCCCCTGCGGGGGAAAAACTGTTTTTT
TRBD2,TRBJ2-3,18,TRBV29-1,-,CSVDRFLVSGRGADTQYF,TGCAGCGTTGATAGGTTCTTAGTGAGCGGGAGGGGAGCAGATACGCAGTATTTT
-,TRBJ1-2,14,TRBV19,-,CASTADVVYYGYTF,TGTGCCAGTACGGCGGACGTTGTCTACTATGGCTACACCTTC
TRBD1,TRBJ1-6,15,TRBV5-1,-,CASSLGTGWRSPLHF,TGCGCCAGCAGCTTAGGGACAGGGTGGAGATCACCCCTCCACTTT
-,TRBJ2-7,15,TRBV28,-,CASSSSSPTGSEQYF,TGTGCCAGCAGTTCCTCCTCTCCAACAGGGTCCGAGCAGTACTTC
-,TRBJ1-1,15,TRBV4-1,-,CASSQAPPGAREAFF,TGCGCCAGCAGCCAAGCCCCCCCAGGGGCCCGTGAAGCTTTCTTT
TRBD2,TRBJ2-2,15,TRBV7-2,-,CASSPIAGGTGELFF,TGTGCCAGCAGTCCAATAGCGGGAGGGACCGGGGAGCTGTTTTTT
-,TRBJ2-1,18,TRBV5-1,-,CASSLGTGVKRSYNEQFF,TGCGCCAGCAGCTTGGGAACAGGCGTTAAGAGAAGCTACAATGAGCAGTTCTTC
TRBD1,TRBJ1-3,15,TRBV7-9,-,CASSPDRGAGNTIYF,TGTGCCAGCAGCCCGGACAGGGGGGCCGGAAACACCATATATTTT
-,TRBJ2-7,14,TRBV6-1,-,CATDLGTTNYEQYF,TGTGCCACCGACTTAGGGACCACCAACTACGAGCAGTACTTC
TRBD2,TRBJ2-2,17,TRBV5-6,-,CASSPGQRGTHTGELFF,TGTGCCAGCAGCCCGGGGCAGCGGGGGACCCACACCGGGGAGCTGTTTTTT
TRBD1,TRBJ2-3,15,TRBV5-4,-,CASSFTGGGTDTQYF,TGTGCCAGCAGCTTTACAGGGGGTGGCACAGATACGCAGTATTTT
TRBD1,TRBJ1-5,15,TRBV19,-,CATRGTGGSNQPQHF,TGTGCCACCCGCGGGACAGGGGGTAGCAATCAGCCCCAGCATTTT
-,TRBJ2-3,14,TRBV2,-,CASSARGAGDTQYF,TGTGCCAGCAGTGCTCGCGGAGCCGGGGATACGCAGTATTTT
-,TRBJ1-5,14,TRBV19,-,CASSIGHSNQPQHF,TGTGCCAGTAGTATAGGGCATAGCAATCAGCCCCAGCATTTT
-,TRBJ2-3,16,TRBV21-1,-,CASSRPKAGGTDTQYF,TGTGCCAGCAGCAGACCAAAAGCGGGAGGCACAGATACGCAGTATTTT
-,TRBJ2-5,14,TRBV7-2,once,CASSLVTGQETQYF,TGTGCCAGCAGCTTAGTTACGGGACAAGAGACCCAGTACTTC
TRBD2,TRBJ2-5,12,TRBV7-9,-,CASSGEGETQYF,TGTGCCAGCAGTGGGGAGGGAGAGACCCAGTACTTC